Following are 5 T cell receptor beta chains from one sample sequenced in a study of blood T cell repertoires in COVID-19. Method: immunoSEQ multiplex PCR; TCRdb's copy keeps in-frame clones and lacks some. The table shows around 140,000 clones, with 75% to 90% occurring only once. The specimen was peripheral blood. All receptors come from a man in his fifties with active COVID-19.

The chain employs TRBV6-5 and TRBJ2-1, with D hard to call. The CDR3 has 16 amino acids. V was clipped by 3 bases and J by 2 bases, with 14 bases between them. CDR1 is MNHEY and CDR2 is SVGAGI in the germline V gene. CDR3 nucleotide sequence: TGTGCCAGCAGTTATGATGACTTCGTGCCCTACAATGAGCAGTTCTTC. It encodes CASSYDDFVPYNEQFF.

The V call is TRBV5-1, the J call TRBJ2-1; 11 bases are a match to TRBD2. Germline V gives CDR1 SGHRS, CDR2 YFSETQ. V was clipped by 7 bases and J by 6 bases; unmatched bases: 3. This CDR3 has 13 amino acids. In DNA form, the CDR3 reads TGCGCCAGCCGACTAGCGGGGATCAATGAGCAGTTCTTC. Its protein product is CASRLAGINEQFF.

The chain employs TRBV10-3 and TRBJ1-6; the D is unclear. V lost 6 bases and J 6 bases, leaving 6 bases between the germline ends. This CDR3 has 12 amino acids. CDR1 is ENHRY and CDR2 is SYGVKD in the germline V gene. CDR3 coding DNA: TGTGCCATCAGGGGCACTAATTCACCCCTCCACTTT. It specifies CAIRGTNSPLHF.

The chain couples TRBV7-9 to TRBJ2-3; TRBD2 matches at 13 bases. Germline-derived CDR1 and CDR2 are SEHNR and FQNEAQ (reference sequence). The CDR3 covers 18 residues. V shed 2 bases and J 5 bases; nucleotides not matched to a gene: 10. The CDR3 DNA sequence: TGTGCCAGCAGCTTATCGAAAGGAGGACTAGCGGGGGAAGATACGCAGTATTTT. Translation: CASSLSKGGLAGEDTQYF.

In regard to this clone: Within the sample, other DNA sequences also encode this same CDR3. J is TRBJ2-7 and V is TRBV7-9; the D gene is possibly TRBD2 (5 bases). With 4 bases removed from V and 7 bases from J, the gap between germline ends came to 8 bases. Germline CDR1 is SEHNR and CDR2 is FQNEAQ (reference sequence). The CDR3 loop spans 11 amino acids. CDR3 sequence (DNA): TGTGCCAGCAGCTCCGGCGGGGAGCAGTACTTC. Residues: CASSSGGEQYF.